One sample yielded the 10 T cell receptor beta chains listed below, sequenced in a study of patients and donors after allogeneic stem cell transplantation. TCRdb processed the RT-PCR reads anew with MiXCR; each CDR3 protein has one entry. The data contain some 960,000 distinct CDR3 sequences, 15% to 20% of them singletons. Sequenced material: blood, either unsorted or a sorted T cell fraction (not recorded which). These receptors came from a human donor who was either an allogeneic HSCT recipient or a stem cell or donor lymphocyte infusion donor (not recorded which). It is not recorded whose cells these are; they may come from a transplant donor.

The V call is TRBV5-1, the J call TRBJ1-1, with D possibly TRBD1 on 6 matching bases. Germline loops: CDR1 SGHRS, CDR2 YFSETQ. The CDR3 consists of 14 residues. V lost 3 bases and J lost 4, with 13 bases in between. The chain's CDR3 is CASSSKGETTEAFF. In nucleotides, the CDR3 is TGCGCCAGCAGCTCGAAGGGGGAAACCACTGAAGCTTTCTTT. The full variable domain, with the rest looked up from reference TRBV5-1 and TRBJ1-1, is KAGVTQTPRYLIKTRGQQVTLSCSPISGHRSVSWYQQTPGQGLQFLFEYFSETQRNKGNFPGRFSGRQFSNSRSEMNVSTLELGDSALYLCASSSKGETTEAFFGQGTRLTVV.

This clonotype has only a few counts. The J gene is TRBJ2-7, the V gene TRBV29-1, with D uncertain. Trimming removed 0 bases at V and 1 base at J, with 13 bases between. Germline V gene lookup returns CDR1 SQVTM and CDR2 ANQGSEA. The CDR3 loop spans 15 amino acids. CDR3 protein: CSVEDWAETSYEQYF. DNA for the CDR3: TGCAGCGTTGAAGATTGGGCCGAGACTTCCTACGAGCAGTACTTC.

This clonotype was seen repeatedly, ten times or more. The chain joins TRBV12-3 or TRBV12-4 to TRBJ2-2; D remains unclear. With 4 bases removed from V and 6 bases from J, the gap between germline ends came to 12 bases. The CDR3 length is 14 residues. This chain's CDR3 is CASSSRRRSGELFF. Here the CDR3 DNA reads TGTGCCAGCAGTTCCCGACGGCGGTCCGGGGAGCTGTTTTTT.

This clonotype was found many times. The chain combines TRBV12-3 or TRBV12-4 with TRBJ1-5, with no clear D. This CDR3 spans 14 amino acids. The V end was cut by 8 bases, the J end by 1 base, with 12 bases between. In nucleotides, the CDR3 is TGTGCCAGCGGTCGGATCAGGAGCAATCAGCCCCAGCATTTT. The encoded protein is CASGRIRSNQPQHF.

The chain links TRBV30 to TRBJ1-2; D unresolved. V dropped 0 bases and J dropped 3 bases, with 8 bases sitting between them. Germline V gives CDR1 GTSNPN, CDR2 SVGIG (reference sequence). CDR3 length: 13 residues. DNA of the CDR3: TGTGCCTGGAGTGTACGAGGAGACTATGGCTACACCTTC. It codes for CAWSVRGDYGYTF.

The chain recombines TRBV12-3 or TRBV12-4 with TRBJ1-6; TRBD1 aligns across 8 bases. The CDR3 spans 17 residues. Unmatched junction bases numbered 13, after V lost 5 bases and J lost 7 bases. Written as DNA, the CDR3 is TGTGCCAGCAGTGTCGGTGACAGGGGAGGGGGGAATTCACCCCTCCACTTT. The encoded protein is CASSVGDRGGGNSPLHF.

This clonotype turned up a few times. The chain uses TRBV27 and TRBJ2-1, with D perhaps TRBD1 (5 bases). This CDR3 comprises 15 residues. Germline-derived CDR1 and CDR2 are MNHEY and SMNVEV (reference sequence). Trimming pared 5 bases from V and 3 bases from J, leaving 14 bases between. The CDR3 loop reads CASSPRGRVYNEQFF. The CDR3 coding sequence is TGTGCCAGCAGTCCCCGAGGCAGGGTCTACAATGAGCAGTTCTTC.

The chain joins TRBV15 to TRBJ2-5, with TRBD2 identical over 9 bases. There are 20 residues in the CDR3. The ends lost 0 bases at V and 2 bases at J; junction bases unmatched: 16. In germline, CDR1 is LNHNV, CDR2 YYDKDF (reference sequence). The CDR3 here is CATSRDSSGTARREQETQYF. CDR3 DNA sequence: TGTGCCACCAGCAGAGATTCTAGCGGGACGGCTCGCAGGGAGCAAGAGACCCAGTACTTC.

This clonotype has only a few counts. V is TRBV18 and J is TRBJ2-5; a weak D match, TRBD2 (5 bases). Germline-derived CDR1 and CDR2 are KGHSH and LQKENI. The CDR3 has 14 residues. The V gene lost 0 bases and the J gene lost 5 bases, with 10 bases spanning the gap. The chain's CDR3 is CASSPPYGGETQYF. DNA for the CDR3: TGTGCCAGCTCACCACCGTACGGCGGGGAGACCCAGTACTTC.

The chain links TRBV12-3 or TRBV12-4 to TRBJ2-3, with D possibly being TRBD2 (5 bases). V was pared by 7 bases and J by 9 bases, with 26 bases between. This CDR3 is 16 amino acids long. The DNA of the CDR3 is TGTGCCAGCACTCAAAACCTCCCAAGCGGACCAGGAACGCAGTATTTT. Its protein product is CASTQNLPSGPGTQYF.